This T cell receptor beta chain derives from a study of technical replicates of blood from four donors (dated by TCRdb to about 2017). This clone has only one observation. No antigen is known for it. No base quality values were provided; no much bigger clone lies one nucleotide off. The library was built by means of the immunoSEQ multiplex PCR assay. Entries here come from immuneACCESS through TCRdb and include only in-frame sequences with V and J called. Some clones fail to appear in such tables; in the studies checked, an unresolved V gene covers under half of the shortfall, and the cause of the remainder is unknown. The sample table contains tens of thousands of clones; only one count was recorded for around 93% of them. In total, the top ten clones hold under 0.45% of the sample. Trimming removed 5 bases from V and 0 bases from J, leaving 11 bases between the germline ends. The germline V gene (reference sequence) yields LNHDA for CDR1 and SQIVND for CDR2. The CDR3 has 14 amino acids, counting the end cysteine and phenylalanine. The only DNA kept is the CDR3, 42 bases in frame from the first base.

The rearranged segments are TRBV19 and TRBJ2-7, with a tentative D gene TRBD1 over 5 matching bases. The clonotype originates from a human donor in good health. Specimen: T cells isolated from PBMCs. The CDR3 protein is CASSFGASSYEQYF. The sequence in DNA is TGTGCCAGTAGTTTTGGGGCGAGCTCCTACGAGCAGTACTTC.